The rows below give T cell receptor beta chains drawn from one sample of a study of patients and donors after allogeneic stem cell transplantation. A single record per CDR3 protein comes from TCRdb applying MiXCR to the RT-PCR reads. The data show about 960,000 distinct CDR3 sequences, about a sixth seen once. What was sequenced was blood, either unsorted or a sorted T cell fraction (not recorded which). These TCRs come from a human donor who was either an allogeneic HSCT recipient or a stem cell or donor lymphocyte infusion donor (not recorded which). It is not recorded whose cells these are; they may come from a transplant donor. The CDR3 runs from the conserved cysteine through the conserved F or W. A D gene is named only where the DNA matches it firmly. Expanded clones are given a class, and other clones once, few, many or no size at all.

TRBD2	TRBV5-6	TRBJ2-1	few	CASSLVGAGVGYNEQFF	TGTGCCAGCAGCTTGGTAGGAGCGGGAGTGGGCTACAATGAGCAGTTCTTC
TRBD2	TRBV10-3	TRBJ2-3	-	CAITALGAGGTDTQYF	TGTGCCATCACCGCACTAGGGGCGGGAGGCACAGATACGCAGTATTTT
TRBD2	TRBV4-1	TRBJ2-1	few	CASSQVSLAGDEQFF	TGCGCCAGCAGCCAAGTTTCGCTAGCGGGTGATGAGCAGTTCTTC
-	TRBV20-1	TRBJ1-1	few	CSARGGGPSTEAFF	TGCAGTGCTAGAGGTGGGGGCCCGAGCACTGAAGCTTTCTTT
TRBD1	TRBV29-1	TRBJ2-3	few	CSVVDRGRTDTQYF	TGCAGCGTGGTGGACAGGGGGCGCACAGATACGCAGTATTTT
-	TRBV6-2/TRBV6-3	TRBJ1-1	many	CASSWGGGTEAFF	TGTGCCAGCAGTTGGGGAGGGGGCACTGAAGCTTTCTTT
-	TRBV20-1	TRBJ2-7	-	CSYLTRSYEQYF	TGCTCTTACCTGACAAGAAGCTACGAGCAGTACTTC
TRBD1	TRBV20-1	TRBJ2-3	-	CSAWGTEGTDTQYF	TGCAGTGCTTGGGGGACAGAAGGGACAGATACGCAGTATTTT
-	TRBV21-1	TRBJ1-5	few	CASSDRVSGNQPQHF	TGTGCCAGCAGTGACAGGGTATCGGGCAATCAGCCCCAGCATTTT
-	TRBV11-2	TRBJ1-4	few	CASSRASNEKLFF	TGTGCCAGCAGCCGGGCCTCTAATGAAAAACTGTTTTTT
TRBD1	TRBV12-3/TRBV12-4	TRBJ1-2	-	CVGGQGADGYTF	TGTGTTGGGGGGCAGGGGGCTGATGGCTACACCTTC
TRBD1	TRBV6-1	TRBJ1-2	-	CASGIRDRGQGYTF	TGTGCCAGCGGAATCCGGGACAGGGGACAAGGCTACACCTTC
-	TRBV30	TRBJ2-7	-	CAWRTGSYEQYF	TGTGCCTGGAGGACAGGTTCCTACGAGCAGTACTTC
-	TRBV9	TRBJ1-5	few	CASSAEEAGGQPQHF	TGTGCCAGCAGCGCAGAGGAGGCTGGGGGCCAGCCCCAGCATTTT
-	TRBV25-1	TRBJ1-3	few	CASRAGGAGNTIYF	TGTGCCAGCAGGGCCGGAGGGGCTGGAAACACCATATATTTT
-	TRBV6-5	TRBJ1-6	-	CASSYSGVIPLHF	TGTGCCAGCAGTTACTCGGGAGTGATACCCCTCCACTTT
TRBD1	TRBV6-5	TRBJ1-2	many	CASSYSSYPGQPGYGYTF	TGTGCCAGCAGTTACTCCTCGTACCCGGGACAGCCAGGCTATGGCTACACCTTC
-	TRBV30	TRBJ2-3	few	CSGTGFLADTQYF	TGTTCCGGGACTGGGTTTTTGGCAGATACGCAGTATTTT
TRBD2	TRBV5-1	TRBJ2-7	-	CASTAAGGYEQYF	TGCGCCAGCACGGCTGCGGGAGGTTACGAGCAGTACTTC
-	TRBV5-1	TRBJ2-7	few	CASSPGTTPSRQYF	TGCGCCAGCAGCCCCGGGACGACCCCCTCGAGGCAGTACTTC
TRBD1	TRBV27	TRBJ1-3	few	CASSSLRRGPNTIYF	TGTGCCAGCAGTTCCCTGCGAAGGGGGCCAAACACCATATATTTT
-	TRBV20-1	TRBJ1-5	-	CSARDIWARGYQPQHF	TGCAGTGCTAGAGATATCTGGGCGCGTGGATATCAGCCCCAGCATTTT
TRBD2	TRBV11-2	TRBJ2-2	few	CASSLLAGGPTELFF	TGTGCCAGCAGCTTACTAGCGGGGGGGCCGACGGAGCTGTTTTTT
-	TRBV4-1	TRBJ2-1	few	CASSQDAGDREQFF	TGCGCCAGCAGCCAAGATGCGGGGGACAGGGAGCAGTTCTTC
-	TRBV5-6	TRBJ1-4	-	CASSIGEKLFF	TGTGCCAGCAGCATCGGTGAAAAACTGTTTTTT
-	TRBV6-5	TRBJ2-5	-	CASSYVGGETQYF	TGTGCCAGCAGTTACGTCGGAGGAGAGACCCAGTACTTC
-	TRBV29-1	TRBJ2-2	few	CSVEGTSANTGELFF	TGCAGCGTTGAGGGGACGTCTGCGAACACCGGGGAGCTGTTTTTT
-	TRBV19	TRBJ2-2	-	CASSKRLSTGELFF	TGTGCCAGTAGTAAACGTCTGAGCACCGGGGAGCTGTTTTTT
-	TRBV20-1	TRBJ1-5	few	CSAIKMGRDQPQHF	TGCAGTGCTATCAAGATGGGCAGGGATCAGCCCCAGCATTTT
-	TRBV6-1	TRBJ1-5	-	CASSPIQGGRQPQHF	TGTGCCAGCAGTCCAATTCAGGGAGGGAGGCAGCCCCAGCATTTT
TRBD1	TRBV2	TRBJ2-7	few	CASSEDLDRGSSYEQYF	TGTGCCAGCAGTGAAGACCTCGACAGGGGGAGCTCCTACGAGCAGTACTTC
TRBD1	TRBV4-3	TRBJ1-5	few	CASSQLRGDQPQHF	TGCGCCAGCAGCCAACTCAGGGGGGATCAGCCCCAGCATTTT
TRBD1	TRBV25-1	TRBJ2-7	few	CASSLPGQGYEQYF	TGTGCCAGCAGTCTACCGGGACAGGGATACGAGCAGTACTTC
TRBD2	TRBV6-1	TRBJ2-3	many	CASWKRGTSTDTQYF	TGTGCCAGCTGGAAGCGGGGGACTAGCACAGATACGCAGTATTTT
-	TRBV20-1	TRBJ2-7	many	CSATQGYEQYF	TGCAGCGCGACACAGGGTTACGAGCAGTACTTC
-	TRBV11-1	TRBJ2-7	few	CASRPTPLFVYEQYF	TGTGCCAGCAGACCCACGCCTTTGTTTGTGTACGAGCAGTACTTC
TRBD1	TRBV27	TRBJ1-2	few	CASSSRGRGDGYTF	TGTGCCAGCAGTTCCAGGGGGCGCGGGGATGGCTACACCTTC
-	TRBV7-2	TRBJ1-1	once	CASRLGGRGTEAFF	TGTGCCAGCAGACTAGGGGGGCGCGGCACTGAAGCTTTCTTT
TRBD1	TRBV20-1	TRBJ1-1	-	CSAPTGAEAFF	TGCAGTGCTCCCACAGGGGCTGAAGCTTTCTTT
-	TRBV28	TRBJ1-5	-	CASSLQTAPGDKPQHF	TGTGCCAGCAGTTTACAGACAGCCCCGGGCGACAAGCCCCAGCATTTT
-	TRBV11-2	TRBJ2-5	-	CASSLFGSVGGSQETQYF	TGTGCCAGCAGCTTATTCGGGTCCGTGGGAGGCAGCCAAGAGACCCAGTACTTC
TRBD2	TRBV5-5	TRBJ2-7	-	CASRGTSGLYEQYF	TGTGCCAGCAGAGGGACTAGCGGGCTCTACGAGCAGTACTTC
-	TRBV7-8	TRBJ2-5	few	CASRERETQYF	TGTGCCAGCAGGGAGAGGGAGACCCAGTACTTC
-	TRBV10-3	TRBJ2-7	-	CAIKGDGIYEQYF	TGTGCCATCAAAGGGGACGGTATCTACGAGCAGTACTTC
-	TRBV5-1	TRBJ2-7	few	CASSLGGTADYEQYF	TGCGCCAGCAGCTTGGGAGGGACGGCAGACTACGAGCAGTACTTC
TRBD1	TRBV28	TRBJ1-2	few	CASSRGPGDYGYTF	TGTGCCAGCAGTAGGGGGCCAGGGGACTATGGCTACACCTTC